This T cell receptor (beta chain) originates from a study of blood T cell repertoires in COVID-19. Study information: Researchers got acute and convalescent COVID-19 samples from the United States, Italy and Spain. T cells, B-cell-depleted T cells, or PBMCs supplied cDNA or gDNA.

V shed 4 bases and J shed 7 bases, with 18 bases lying between them. This CDR3 region has 15 residues. In germline, CDR1 is SGHDT, CDR2 YYEEEE. Study processing details: Amplification with reference gene primers provided the estimates of nucleated cell counts. Measured with immunoSEQ multiplex PCR; TCRdb has only the in-frame clones, and not every one. D and trimming come from the DNA, and the V and J calls and clone size come from that table. The sample consists of 250,000 to 300,000 clones, approximately 90% of them appearing once. Participants' reported clinical history set cohort assignment. Sequenced: PBMCs or T cells enriched from blood (not recorded which). V usage is TRBV5-6 and J usage is TRBJ2-1, with a tentative D call TRBD2 (7 bases). The source of this sequence is a woman aged 40 to 50 with acute COVID-19. This CDR3 reads CASSHLRGPGNEQFF. The CDR3 DNA follows: TGTGCCAGCAGCCACTTGCGGGGGCCGGGAAATGAGCAGTTCTTC.